Below, 23 T cell receptor beta chains from the same sample are listed, as sequenced in a study of blood T cell repertoires in COVID-19. Only in-frame clones appear in the TCRdb table, and some are missing; sequencing was by immunoSEQ multiplex PCR. Among 120,000 or so clones listed, 80% to 85% were seen once. The sample was peripheral blood. The receptors stem from a woman between 50 and 59 years old with acute or convalescent COVID-19.

The rearrangement joins TRBV30 to TRBJ1-1, with unresolved D. This CDR3 comprises 12 residues. Trimming removed 2 bases at V and 4 bases at J, with 8 bases between. Germline-derived CDR1 and CDR2 are GTSNPN and SVGIG (reference sequence). In DNA, the CDR3 is TGTGCCTGGAGTCCGGGTCCCACTGAAGCTTTCTTT. It encodes CAWSPGPTEAFF.

There are a few counts of this clone. The V and J genes are TRBV3-1 (or the pseudogene TRBV3-2) and TRBJ1-4; D remains ambiguous. Germline CDR1 is LGHDT and CDR2 is YNNKEL (reference sequence). The CDR3 is 14 residues long. The V and J ends lost 4 bases and 5 bases respectively, with 11 bases between them. CDR3: CASSPSGANEKLFF. The DNA of the CDR3 is TGTGCCAGCAGCCCCTCGGGAGCCAATGAAAAACTGTTTTTT.

The sample holds a few counts of this clone. V is TRBV19 and J is TRBJ1-2; 7 positions agree with TRBD1. The V segment lost 4 bases and the J segment 4 bases; nucleotides outside the gene matches: 9. The CDR3 runs 15 residues. The germline V gene encodes CDR1 LNHDA and CDR2 SQIVND (reference sequence). The CDR3: CASSTWDRQPYGYTF. As DNA, the CDR3 is TGTGCCAGTAGTACTTGGGACAGACAGCCCTATGGCTACACCTTC. Variable domain in full (rest from reference TRBV19 and TRBJ1-2): DGGITQSPKYLFRKEGQNVTLSCEQNLNHDAMYWYRQDPGQGLRLIYYSQIVNDFQKGDIAEGYSVSREKKESFPLTVTSAQKNPTAFYLCASSTWDRQPYGYTFGSGTRLTVV.

The chain links TRBV30 to TRBJ2-7, with 12 positions matching TRBD2. CDR3 length equals 14 residues. Trimming at V came to 0 bases and at J to 3 bases, leaving 0 bases not matched to a gene. Per germline, CDR1 GTSNPN and CDR2 SVGIG (reference sequence). The CDR3 loop reads CAWSVLAGGYEQYF. CDR3 coding DNA: TGTGCCTGGAGTGTACTAGCGGGGGGCTACGAGCAGTACTTC.

V gene TRBV6-1 combines with J gene TRBJ2-1; the match to TRBD2 covers 8 bases. CDR3 length equals 18 residues. After removal of 2 bases from V and 7 bases from J, the junction contained 16 bases not matched to a gene. The germline V gene encodes CDR1 MNHNS and CDR2 SASEGT. CDR3 loop: CASSEWGLAGYYTNEQFF. The CDR3 region has the DNA TGTGCCAGCAGTGAATGGGGGTTAGCGGGATACTACACAAATGAGCAGTTCTTC.

CDR3 protein: CASSIDSYSRRSNQPQHF. The CDR3, as DNA: TGTGCCAGTAGTATAGACTCCTACAGTCGTCGCAGCAATCAGCCCCAGCATTTT. V and J are TRBV19 and TRBJ1-5; no clear D gene. V was pared by 0 bases and J by 1 base, with 16 bases between. This CDR3 is 18 amino acids long. The germline CDR1 and CDR2 sequences are LNHDA and SQIVND (reference sequence).

CDR3 coding DNA: TGTGCCAGCGTCCGACAGGAGCTCGTCTATGGCTACACCTTC. Residues: CASVRQELVYGYTF. This sequence joins TRBV2 and TRBJ1-2; D may be TRBD1 (6 bases). V lost 8 bases and J lost 4, with 17 bases in between. Germline V CDR1 and CDR2: SNHLY, FYNNEI. The CDR3 is 14 amino acids.

V gene TRBV30 combines with J gene TRBJ2-5, with 10 bases aligning to TRBD2. The CDR3 totals 13 residues. Germline CDR1 and CDR2: GTSNPN and SVGIG (reference sequence). V lost 8 bases to trimming and J lost 5 bases; unmatched junction nucleotides: 8. CDR3 region: CAVTPSGSETQYF. In DNA form, the CDR3 reads TGTGCCGTGACCCCTAGCGGGAGTGAGACCCAGTACTTC.

This chain connects TRBV2 to TRBJ1-5, with D tentatively TRBD1 (5 bases). Deletions cut 3 bases from V and 3 bases from J, with 9 bases between. The CDR3 covers 14 residues. Germline CDR1 SNHLY, CDR2 FYNNEI. CDR3 protein: CASSEGRLNQPQHF. CDR3 coding DNA: TGTGCCAGCAGTGAGGGGCGGCTCAATCAGCCCCAGCATTTT.

The rearrangement joins TRBV7-9 to TRBJ2-7; 7 nucleotides match TRBD2. The V gene end was trimmed by 2 bases and the J gene end by 2 bases; junction bases not matched to a gene: 3. The CDR3 is 14 amino acids. Germline V CDR1 and CDR2: SEHNR, FQNEAQ (reference sequence). CDR3 sequence (DNA): TGTGCCAGCAGCTTATCGGGGACTACCTACGAGCAGTACTTC. Its protein product is CASSLSGTTYEQYF.

The V call is TRBV11-2, the J call TRBJ2-5; the D is unclear. V lost 3 bases and J 6 bases, leaving 11 bases between the germline ends. There are 13 residues in the CDR3. Germline-derived CDR1 and CDR2 are SGHAT and FQNNGV. CDR3 protein: CASSFSSQQTQYF. The CDR3 DNA reads as TGTGCCAGCAGCTTTAGCAGTCAGCAGACCCAGTACTTC.

The CDR3 here is CASRDSPNTGELFF. In DNA, the CDR3 is TGTGCCAGCAGGGATAGCCCGAACACCGGGGAGCTGTTTTTT. The J gene is TRBJ2-2, the V gene TRBV6-4; D unclear. Germline values: CDR1 MRHNA, CDR2 SNTAGT. The V end was cut by 6 bases, the J end by 0 bases, with 8 bases between. This CDR3 is built from 14 residues.

The J gene is TRBJ1-2, the V gene TRBV14; D is unclear. Germline-derived CDR1 and CDR2 are SGHDN and FVKESK. There are 14 residues in the CDR3. With 0 bases removed from V and 4 bases from J, the gap between germline ends came to 9 bases. CDR3 DNA sequence: TGTGCCAGCAGCCAAGATCACAACCTCTATGGCTACACCTTC. It encodes CASSQDHNLYGYTF.

The chain links TRBV20-1 to TRBJ1-5; possible D gene TRBD1, 5 bases. The V gene lost 3 bases and the J gene lost 2 bases, with 11 bases spanning the gap. CDR1 and CDR2 from the germline V gene are DFQATT and SNEGSKA (reference sequence). The CDR3 covers 14 residues. The CDR3 coding sequence is TGCAGTGCTAGTCTGGGGCCTGGCAATCAGCCCCAGCATTTT. Protein sequence: CSASLGPGNQPQHF.

The gene calls are TRBV4-1 and TRBJ2-3; a weak D match, TRBD2 (5 bases). Germline CDR1 MGHRA, CDR2 YSYEKL. With 3 bases removed from V and 7 bases from J, the gap between germline ends came to 17 bases. The CDR3 has 15 amino acids. The CDR3 here is CASSQTGIAVNTQYF. The DNA for the CDR3 is TGCGCCAGCAGCCAGACGGGGATCGCGGTAAATACGCAGTATTTT.

The J gene is TRBJ2-3, the V gene TRBV12-3 or TRBV12-4; D might be TRBD1 (6 bases). V lost 7 bases, J lost 4 bases, and 9 bases lay in between. The CDR3 has 12 amino acids. DNA for the CDR3: TGTGCCAGCACCGCAGGGGCAGATACGCAGTATTTT. Translating gives CASTAGADTQYF.

Worth noting for this clone: The same CDR3 arises from other DNA sequences in this sample as well. This chain links TRBV6-5 with TRBJ1-1, with TRBD1 matching 7 bases. Trimming cost V 0 bases and J 1 base; bases outside gene matches: 2. CDR1 is MNHEY and CDR2 is SVGAGI in the germline V gene. The CDR3 length is 15 residues. The CDR3 here is CASSYSRQGNTEAFF. CDR3 DNA sequence: TGTGCCAGCAGTTACTCGAGACAGGGGAACACTGAAGCTTTCTTT.

The gene calls are TRBV28 and TRBJ2-3, with 10 bases matching TRBD2. Germline trimming cut 8 bases from V and 7 bases from J; bases unmatched to any gene: 9. The CDR3 totals 14 residues. The germline V gene has CDR1 MDHEN and CDR2 SYDVKM. The DNA for the CDR3 is TGTGCCAGCCTTCTAGCGGGAGAAGGAAATACGCAGTATTTT. The encoded protein is CASLLAGEGNTQYF.

This clone was seen a few times. The J gene is TRBJ2-7, the V gene TRBV18; D remains ambiguous. The CDR3 is 13 amino acids. CDR1 is KGHSH, CDR2 LQKENI, per germline. Between the trimmed V and J ends, which lost 3 bases and 0 bases, there was a span of 6 bases. CDR3 sequence (DNA): TGTGCCAGCTCACCGCCCAGCTCCTACGAGCAGTACTTC. Its translation is CASSPPSSYEQYF.

A few counts support this clone. The chain is built from TRBV18 and TRBJ1-3; weak D call: TRBD1 (5 bases). CDR1 and CDR2 (germline): KGHSH, LQKENI. The CDR3 has 15 amino acids. V dropped 5 bases and J dropped 0 bases, with 11 bases sitting between them. Here the CDR3 DNA reads TGTGCCAGCTCAATCACAGGAGACTCTGGAAACACCATATATTTT. Translated, it gives CASSITGDSGNTIYF.

In this sample, this clone turned up a few times. The chain couples TRBV27 to TRBJ1-5; D perhaps matches TRBD1 (6 bases). V was cut by 2 bases and J by 6 bases, with 17 bases left in between. Germline-derived CDR1 and CDR2 are MNHEY and SMNVEV (reference sequence). The CDR3 length is 16 residues. CDR3 sequence reads: CASSLGGAGLFQPQHF. The CDR3 DNA follows: TGTGCCAGCAGTTTAGGGGGGGCAGGGCTTTTTCAGCCCCAGCATTTT.

V usage is TRBV4-2 and J usage is TRBJ2-7; D is perhaps TRBD2 (5 bases). Germline CDR1 and CDR2: LGHNA and YNFKEQ. This CDR3 region has 16 residues. V lost 3 bases to trimming and J lost 0 bases, with 15 bases between them. The CDR3 is CASSQTETDSSYEQYF. In nucleotides, the CDR3 is TGTGCCAGCAGCCAGACCGAAACGGACTCCTCCTACGAGCAGTACTTC.

The V call is TRBV7-9, the J call TRBJ2-1; D not certain. The CDR3 has 12 residues. Germline loops: CDR1 SEHNR, CDR2 FQNEAQ (reference sequence). Trimming removed 1 base at V and 8 bases at J, with 6 bases between. Written as DNA, the CDR3 is TGTGCCAGCAGCTTAGAAACTGATGAGCAGTTCTTC. Its protein is CASSLETDEQFF.